This is a list of T cell receptor beta chains from one sample in a study of response to subunit inactivated influenza vaccine. TCRdb redid the calling of the RT-PCR reads with MiXCR, one entry per CDR3 protein. Of about 520,000 distinct CDR3 sequences in the sample, less than 30% were seen once. The sample in question was CD4+ T cells sorted from PBMCs, obtained 5 days after vaccination. The receptors derive from a man in his forties or fifties who received an inactivated influenza vaccine. The CDR3 runs from the conserved cysteine through the conserved F or W. D genes are given only for firm matches. Expanded clones get a size class; other rows say once, few or many, or leave the size out.

TGCAGTGCTAGTCGGGAAGTGGTGGATACGCAGTATTTT CSASREVVDTQYF . once TRBJ2-3 TRBV20-1
TGCAGTGCTAGAGCCGGGACACCCCGTTACTCTGGAAACACCATATATTTT CSARAGTPRYSGNTIYF . many TRBJ1-3 TRBV20-1
TGTGCCAGCAGTTACGGCGGCGGGAGTTCAGAGACCCAGTACTTC CASSYGGGSSETQYF TRBD2 . TRBJ2-5 TRBV6-2/TRBV6-3
TGCAGCGTTGGGAAGATAGCGGGAGGGACCGGGGAGCTGTTTTTT CSVGKIAGGTGELFF TRBD2 few TRBJ2-2 TRBV29-1
TGTGCCATCACTGACCCCCTTGCCGGAAACACCATATATTTT CAITDPLAGNTIYF . . TRBJ1-3 TRBV10-3
TGCAGTGCCAGAACTCGACCGAGGGACACGCAGTATTTT CSARTRPRDTQYF . . TRBJ2-3 TRBV20-1
TGTGCCATCAATGGAGTTAAGGGAATGAACACTGAAGCTTTCTTT CAINGVKGMNTEAFF . few TRBJ1-1 TRBV10-3
TGTGCCAGCAGTTACTCGGGGAGGAACAGGGGTCGAGTGAACACTGAAGCTTTCTTT CASSYSGRNRGRVNTEAFF TRBD1 . TRBJ1-1 TRBV6-5
TGCGCCAGCAGCTTCACTAGCGGGGGAGGGAATGAGCAGTTCTTC CASSFTSGGGNEQFF TRBD2 few TRBJ2-1 TRBV5-1
TGCGCCAGCAGCTTGATGGGGGACCTTCAAGAGACCCAGTACTTC CASSLMGDLQETQYF . . TRBJ2-5 TRBV5-1
TGTGCCAGCGGGACAGGGAGAGGCTACACCTTC CASGTGRGYTF TRBD1 few TRBJ1-2 TRBV9
TGTGCCAGCAGTTTCCGACGATGGGAGGGGGCAGGCTACACCTTC CASSFRRWEGAGYTF TRBD1 few TRBJ1-2 TRBV12-3/TRBV12-4
TGTGCCAGCACCCCGGGCGGGAGATTGAATGAGCAGTTCTTC CASTPGGRLNEQFF TRBD2 many TRBJ2-1 TRBV12-3/TRBV12-4
TGCGCCAGCAGCCAAGATAGGACAGGAAATTCACCCCTCCACTTT CASSQDRTGNSPLHF TRBD1 . TRBJ1-6 TRBV4-3
TGTGCCAGCAGCCCTCAGGGGGCTTGGACTAGCGGGAGGGTTCAGGGAGGAGATACGCAGTATTTT CASSPQGAWTSGRVQGGDTQYF TRBD2 . TRBJ2-3 TRBV4-2
TGTGCCAGCAGCTTATCGCAGGGGCTGATCACAGATACGCAGTATTTT CASSLSQGLITDTQYF . few TRBJ2-3 TRBV7-2
TGCAGCGTTGAGTCGGCAGTTCCCCTCACGCAGTATTTT CSVESAVPLTQYF . . TRBJ2-3 TRBV29-1
TGTGCCAGCAGCAGGGGCCAAGAGACCCAGTACTTC CASSRGQETQYF . many TRBJ2-5 TRBV6-2/TRBV6-3
TGTGCCAGCAGCTTAGTACGCAGGGCTGGGGCCAACGTCCTGACTTTC CASSLVRRAGANVLTF . few TRBJ2-6 TRBV7-2
TGTGCCAGCAGTGAAGACTGGACAGCCTGGAATGAAGCTTTCTTT CASSEDWTAWNEAFF . . TRBJ1-1 TRBV2
TGTGCCAGCAGCTTAAGGGGTTTCACCGGGGAGCTGTTTTTT CASSLRGFTGELFF . . TRBJ2-2 TRBV7-2
TGTGCCAGCAGCATGGGCGGCTTTAGCGGGAACTACGAGCAGTACTTC CASSMGGFSGNYEQYF TRBD2 . TRBJ2-7 TRBV7-2
TGTGCCAGCAGCTTAGGACGGTCTAGCGGCCAAGAGACCCAGTACTTC CASSLGRSSGQETQYF TRBD2 few TRBJ2-5 TRBV7-9
TGTGCCAGTTCCTTGGGAGTAGCGGGACAAGAGACCCAGTACTTC CASSLGVAGQETQYF TRBD2 . TRBJ2-5 TRBV7-3
TGCAGCGTACCCCTAGATAGGGGTTCCTACAATGAGCAGTTCTTC CSVPLDRGSYNEQFF . . TRBJ2-1 TRBV29-1
TGTGCCAGCATGTCGATGGAAAACACTGAAGCTTTCTTT CASMSMENTEAFF . few TRBJ1-1 TRBV7-9
TGTGCCAGCAGGAAGATGGACTACGAGCAGTACTTC CASRKMDYEQYF . few TRBJ2-7 TRBV7-8
TGCAGTACTCTAGCGGGAGGGCCCCACGAGCAGTACTTC CSTLAGGPHEQYF TRBD2 . TRBJ2-7 TRBV20-1
TGTGCCAGCACCTTCTATCAGGGAAGGGCTGAAGCTTTCTTT CASTFYQGRAEAFF . few TRBJ1-1 TRBV2
TGCGCCAGCAGCCGGGACTTGAGGGATACGCAGTATTTT CASSRDLRDTQYF . . TRBJ2-3 TRBV5-1
TGTGCCAGCAGTTACTCATATTCAGGGGCGTACTCTGGAAACACCATATATTTT CASSYSYSGAYSGNTIYF . . TRBJ1-3 TRBV6-5
TGCAGTGCTCGTACAGGGGAAAAACTGTTTTTT CSARTGEKLFF . . TRBJ1-4 TRBV20-1
TGTGCCAGCAGCCACTCCCCTAAGGGGGGCGATGAGCAGTTCTTC CASSHSPKGGDEQFF . few TRBJ2-1 TRBV7-2
TGTGCCAGCAGTTACTCTTGGGGGTTGACGAACACCGGGGAGCTGTTTTTT CASSYSWGLTNTGELFF . . TRBJ2-2 TRBV6-5
TGTGCCACCAGCAGAGTCTTCCCCGCTAGCGCTTACAATGAGCAGTTCTTC CATSRVFPASAYNEQFF . . TRBJ2-1 TRBV15
TGCAGTGCTAGAGATCGGGGCAGGGGGACCGGGGAGCTGTTTTTT CSARDRGRGTGELFF TRBD1 few TRBJ2-2 TRBV20-1
TGTGCCAGCAGTCTGACAGGCGGGAATGAAAAACTGTTTTTT CASSLTGGNEKLFF . many TRBJ1-4 TRBV7-9
TGCGCCAGCAGCTTGACAGGCTACAATACCTACGAGCAGTACTTC CASSLTGYNTYEQYF . few TRBJ2-7 TRBV5-1
TGCGCCAGCAGCCCGACTAGCGGGGGACACAATGAGCAGTTCTTC CASSPTSGGHNEQFF TRBD2 . TRBJ2-1 TRBV5-1
TGTGCCAGCGCTCAAGAACTGGGGACTAGCGGGAGCGACACCGGGGAGCTGTTTTTT CASAQELGTSGSDTGELFF TRBD2 . TRBJ2-2 TRBV28
TGTGCCAGCAGCCATTTCCTTGCGGGCACTGAAGCTTTCTTT CASSHFLAGTEAFF . . TRBJ1-1 TRBV3-1
TGCAGCGTTGATGGCAGTACCCCGGGGGACATTCAGTACTTC CSVDGSTPGDIQYF . . TRBJ2-4 TRBV29-1
TGTGCCAGCAGCTTATCAGCCCCTCAGCCCCAGCATTTT CASSLSAPQPQHF . . TRBJ1-5 TRBV7-2
TGTGCCAGCAGCTTCGAGCGTCAGACCCAGTACTTC CASSFERQTQYF . . TRBJ2-5 TRBV7-8
TGTGCCAGCAGTGTTGGAGCGGGGCGCCTCTGGGGGACCCAGTACTTC CASSVGAGRLWGTQYF TRBD2 few TRBJ2-5 TRBV2
TGTGCCAGCAGCCGACATGAGAATCAGCCCCAGCATTTT CASSRHENQPQHF . . TRBJ1-5 TRBV7-2
TGCAGCGTTGAAGATCGGGGACAGGGGGATGAGCAGTACTTC CSVEDRGQGDEQYF TRBD1 . TRBJ2-7 TRBV29-1
TGTGCCAGCAGCTTAGGCGGGCCTCGGGAGGGATACAATGAGCAGTTCTTC CASSLGGPREGYNEQFF TRBD2 . TRBJ2-1 TRBV7-8
TGTGCCAGCGCGTGGTCTAGCGGGGTATACAATGAGCAGTTCTTC CASAWSSGVYNEQFF TRBD2 . TRBJ2-1 TRBV3-1
TGTGCCATCAGTGTCTCTAGCGGGAGGGCCTCAGATACGCAGTATTTT CAISVSSGRASDTQYF TRBD2 few TRBJ2-3 TRBV10-3